The following is a T cell receptor beta chain sequence with its context. The table came from immunoSEQ multiplex PCR; TCRdb's copy has only in-frame clones and leaves some out. The sample lists roughly 190,000 clones; 94% were seen once. This entry comes from a study of blood T cell repertoires in COVID-19. Per the germline V gene, CDR1 is SGHNT and CDR2 is YENEEA. The CDR3 consists of 16 residues. Germline trimming cut 5 bases from V and 5 bases from J; bases unmatched to any gene: 13. The origin of this receptor is a man aged 30 to 39 with COVID-19, enrolled during active disease. Sequences were obtained from peripheral blood. The chain carries TRBV11-3 and TRBJ1-1, with 8 bases matching TRBD1. CDR3 nucleotides: TGTGCCAGCAGCCCGGACAGGGTTTGGGAAAGTACTGAAGCTTTCTTT. Amino acids: CASSPDRVWESTEAFF. Full variable domain (rest looked up from reference TRBV11-3 and TRBJ1-1): EAGVVQSPRYKIIEKKQPVAFWCNPISGHNTLYWYLQNLGQGPELLIRYENEEAVDDSQLPKDRFSAERLKGVDSTLKIQPAELGDSAVYLCASSPDRVWESTEAFFGQGTRLTVV.